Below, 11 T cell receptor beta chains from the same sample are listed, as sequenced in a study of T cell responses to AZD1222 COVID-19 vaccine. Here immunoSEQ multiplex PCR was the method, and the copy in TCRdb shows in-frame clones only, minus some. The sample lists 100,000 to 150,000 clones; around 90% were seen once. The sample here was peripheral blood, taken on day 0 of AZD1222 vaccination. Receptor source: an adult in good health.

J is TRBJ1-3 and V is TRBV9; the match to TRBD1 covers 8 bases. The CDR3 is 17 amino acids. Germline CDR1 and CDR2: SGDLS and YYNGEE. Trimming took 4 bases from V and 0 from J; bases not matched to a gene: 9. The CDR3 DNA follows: TGTGCCAGCAGCATCGGGACAGGTCCTAGCTCTGGAAACACCATATATTTT. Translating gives CASSIGTGPSSGNTIYF.

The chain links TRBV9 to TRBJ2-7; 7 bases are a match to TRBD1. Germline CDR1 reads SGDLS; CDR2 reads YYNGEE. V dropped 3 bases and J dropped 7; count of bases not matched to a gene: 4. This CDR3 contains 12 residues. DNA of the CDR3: TGTGCCAGCAGCGGCGACAGGGTTGAGCAGTACTTC. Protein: CASSGDRVEQYF.

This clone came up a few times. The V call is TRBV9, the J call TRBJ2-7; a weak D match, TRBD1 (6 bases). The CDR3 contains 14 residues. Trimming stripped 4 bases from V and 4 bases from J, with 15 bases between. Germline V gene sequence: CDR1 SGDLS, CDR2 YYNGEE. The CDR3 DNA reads TGTGCCAGCAGCCCCCAAACAGGGCGGTACGAGCAGTACTTC. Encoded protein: CASSPQTGRYEQYF. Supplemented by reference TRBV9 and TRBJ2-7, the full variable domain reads DSGVTQTPKHLITATGQRVTLRCSPRSGDLSVYWYQQSLDQGLQFLIQYYNGEERAKGNILERFSAQQFPDLHSELNLSSLELGDSALYFCASSPQTGRYEQYFGPGTRLTVT.

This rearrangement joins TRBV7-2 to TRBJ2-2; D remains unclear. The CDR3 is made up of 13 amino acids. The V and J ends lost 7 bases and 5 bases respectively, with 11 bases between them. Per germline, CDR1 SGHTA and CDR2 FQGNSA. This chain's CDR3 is CASKKQSTGELFF. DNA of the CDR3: TGTGCCAGCAAAAAACAGTCGACCGGGGAGCTGTTTTTT.

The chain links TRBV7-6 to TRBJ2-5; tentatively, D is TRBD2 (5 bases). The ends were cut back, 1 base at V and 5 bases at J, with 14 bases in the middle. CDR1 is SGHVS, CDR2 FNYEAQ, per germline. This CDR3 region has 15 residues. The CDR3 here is CASSLESSFLETQYF. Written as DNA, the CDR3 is TGTGCCAGCAGCTTAGAGTCTAGCTTTTTGGAGACCCAGTACTTC.

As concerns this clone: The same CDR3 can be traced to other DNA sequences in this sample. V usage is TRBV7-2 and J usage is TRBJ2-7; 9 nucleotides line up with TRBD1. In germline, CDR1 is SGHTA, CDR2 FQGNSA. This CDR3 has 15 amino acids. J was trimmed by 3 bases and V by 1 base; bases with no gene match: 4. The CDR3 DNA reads TGTGCCAGCAGCTTAGTACAGGGGGCGAACTACGAGCAGTACTTC. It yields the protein CASSLVQGANYEQYF.

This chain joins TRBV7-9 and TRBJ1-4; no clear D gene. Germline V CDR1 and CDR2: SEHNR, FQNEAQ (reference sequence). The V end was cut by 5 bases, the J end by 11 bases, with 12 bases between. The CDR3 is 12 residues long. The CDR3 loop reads CASSPVGWKLFF. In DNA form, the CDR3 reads TGTGCCAGCAGCCCGGTTGGGTGGAAACTGTTTTTT.

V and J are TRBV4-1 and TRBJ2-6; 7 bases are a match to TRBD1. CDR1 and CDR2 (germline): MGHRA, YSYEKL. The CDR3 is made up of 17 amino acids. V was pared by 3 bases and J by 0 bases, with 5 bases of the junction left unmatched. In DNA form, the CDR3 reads TGCGCCAGCAGCCAGGGGGACAGCGTCTCTGGGGCCAACGTCCTGACTTTC. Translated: CASSQGDSVSGANVLTF.

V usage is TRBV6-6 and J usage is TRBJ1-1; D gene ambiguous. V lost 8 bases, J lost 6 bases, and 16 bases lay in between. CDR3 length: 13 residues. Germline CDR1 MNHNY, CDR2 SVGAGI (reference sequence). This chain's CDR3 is CASCNEGSPEAFF. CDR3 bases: TGTGCCAGCTGCAACGAGGGAAGCCCTGAAGCTTTCTTT.

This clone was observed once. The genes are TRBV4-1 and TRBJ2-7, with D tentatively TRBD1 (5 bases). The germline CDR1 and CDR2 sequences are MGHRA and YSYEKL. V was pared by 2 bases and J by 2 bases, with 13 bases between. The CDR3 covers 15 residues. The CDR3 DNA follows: TGCGCCAGCAGCCAAATAAGGGGCTTCCCCTACGAGCAGTACTTC. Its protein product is CASSQIRGFPYEQYF.

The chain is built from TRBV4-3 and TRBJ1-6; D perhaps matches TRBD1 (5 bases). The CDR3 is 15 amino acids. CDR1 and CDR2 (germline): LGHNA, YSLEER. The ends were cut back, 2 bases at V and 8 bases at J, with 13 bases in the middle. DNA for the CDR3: TGCGCCAGCAGCCAATTTCGGGGGGATGATTCACCCCTCCACTTT. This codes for CASSQFRGDDSPLHF.